This is a list of T cell receptor beta chains from one sample in a study of cytomegalovirus exposure and HLA in healthy donors. Libraries were prepared by immunoSEQ multiplex PCR; TCRdb keeps only in-frame clonotypes and omits some of them. Here the sample spans about 130,000 clones, around 85% being singletons. The sample taken for sequencing was PBMCs. The receptor source for this set is a woman in her twenties or thirties in good health and CMV-seropositive. Both conserved end residues are part of each CDR3. Each record gives: CDR3 DNA, CDR3 protein, V gene, D gene, clone size, J gene. The D gene is left open where the match is weak. Expanded clones get a size class; other rows say once, few or many, or leave the size out.

cdr3_nt: TGCGCCAGCAGCTTGGAGTCCGGACAGGCGGGCGAGGGGGGCTACACCTTC; cdr3_aa: CASSLESGQAGEGGYTF; v_call: TRBV5-1; d_call: TRBD1; clone_size: .; j_call: TRBJ1-2
cdr3_nt: TGTGCCAGCAGTTACGAGGTCCCAACCTTTTACAATGAGCAGTTCTTC; cdr3_aa: CASSYEVPTFYNEQFF; v_call: TRBV6-5; d_call: .; clone_size: .; j_call: TRBJ2-1
cdr3_nt: TGTGCCAGCAGTTTGACCGGGACAGGGGTTGGCTACACCTTC; cdr3_aa: CASSLTGTGVGYTF; v_call: TRBV5-4; d_call: TRBD1; clone_size: .; j_call: TRBJ1-2
cdr3_nt: TGTGCCAGCAGCTTGGGGAGGTGGTACGAGCAGTACTTC; cdr3_aa: CASSLGRWYEQYF; v_call: TRBV13; d_call: .; clone_size: .; j_call: TRBJ2-7
cdr3_nt: TGCAGCGTCACCGGGACAGGGGGTTCCTACGAGCAGTACTTC; cdr3_aa: CSVTGTGGSYEQYF; v_call: TRBV29-1; d_call: TRBD1; clone_size: .; j_call: TRBJ2-7
cdr3_nt: TGCAGTGCCCCGGCCCAGCGGGCCCAGCATTTT; cdr3_aa: CSAPAQRAQHF; v_call: TRBV20-1; d_call: .; clone_size: .; j_call: TRBJ1-5
cdr3_nt: TGCGCCAGCAGCTTAACAGGAGGGGTTAACTATGGCTACACCTTC; cdr3_aa: CASSLTGGVNYGYTF; v_call: TRBV5-1; d_call: .; clone_size: .; j_call: TRBJ1-2
cdr3_nt: TGCAGCGTTAGGGGCGGAGAAGATGAAAAACTGTTTTTT; cdr3_aa: CSVRGGEDEKLFF; v_call: TRBV29-1; d_call: .; clone_size: .; j_call: TRBJ1-4
cdr3_nt: TGTGCCAGCAGCTTAGACAGCCTAAATGAAAAACTGTTTTTT; cdr3_aa: CASSLDSLNEKLFF; v_call: TRBV7-9; d_call: .; clone_size: .; j_call: TRBJ1-4
cdr3_nt: TGTGCCAGCTCACCCGGACTAGCGGGGGCCTCAAGAGGAGAGACCCAGTACTTC; cdr3_aa: CASSPGLAGASRGETQYF; v_call: TRBV18; d_call: TRBD2; clone_size: .; j_call: TRBJ2-5
cdr3_nt: TGTGCCAGCAGTCCTCCTCGACAGTCTGGGGCCAACGTCCTGACTTTC; cdr3_aa: CASSPPRQSGANVLTF; v_call: TRBV28; d_call: .; clone_size: .; j_call: TRBJ2-6
cdr3_nt: TGTGCCAGCAGCTCCTTTCCCAGGGGAGAGCAGTTCTTC; cdr3_aa: CASSSFPRGEQFF; v_call: TRBV7-2; d_call: .; clone_size: .; j_call: TRBJ2-1
cdr3_nt: TGTGCCAGCAGCGACTGGACAGGGGGCGAGGCTTTCTTT; cdr3_aa: CASSDWTGGEAFF; v_call: TRBV9; d_call: TRBD1; clone_size: .; j_call: TRBJ1-1
cdr3_nt: TGTGCCAGCATCTCAGACGCAGTCGGCGGGTATGGCTACACCTTC; cdr3_aa: CASISDAVGGYGYTF; v_call: TRBV19; d_call: .; clone_size: .; j_call: TRBJ1-2
cdr3_nt: TGTGCCAGTAGTTACCCAGGATCTCCTCAGCCCCAGCATTTT; cdr3_aa: CASSYPGSPQPQHF; v_call: TRBV19; d_call: .; clone_size: .; j_call: TRBJ1-5
cdr3_nt: TGCGCCAGCAGCTTGCCTCGGGGGGGGGTCGACTACGAGCAGTACTTC; cdr3_aa: CASSLPRGGVDYEQYF; v_call: TRBV5-1; d_call: TRBD2; clone_size: .; j_call: TRBJ2-7
cdr3_nt: TGTGCCAGCAGTTTATGGACAAACCATGGCTACACCTTC; cdr3_aa: CASSLWTNHGYTF; v_call: TRBV28; d_call: .; clone_size: .; j_call: TRBJ1-2
cdr3_nt: TGTGCCAGTAGTAAACTCCCTGAAGCTTTCTTT; cdr3_aa: CASSKLPEAFF; v_call: TRBV19; d_call: .; clone_size: .; j_call: TRBJ1-1
cdr3_nt: TGTGCCAGCAGTTTACCCCTTAACAATGAGCAGTTCTTC; cdr3_aa: CASSLPLNNEQFF; v_call: TRBV27; d_call: .; clone_size: .; j_call: TRBJ2-1
cdr3_nt: TGTGCCAGCAGCTTCCAGGGCGAGGGCACAGATACGCAGTATTTT; cdr3_aa: CASSFQGEGTDTQYF; v_call: TRBV7-9; d_call: .; clone_size: once; j_call: TRBJ2-3
cdr3_nt: TGTGCCACCAGCAACAGGGGGGAAGGAGATACGCAGTATTTT; cdr3_aa: CATSNRGEGDTQYF; v_call: TRBV15; d_call: TRBD1; clone_size: few; j_call: TRBJ2-3
cdr3_nt: TGTGCCAGCACGGCGAGTGGAGATGAGCAGTTCTTC; cdr3_aa: CASTASGDEQFF; v_call: TRBV6-1; d_call: .; clone_size: .; j_call: TRBJ2-1
cdr3_nt: TGTGCCAGCAGCAGGGGTTCTCACTATGGCTACACCTTC; cdr3_aa: CASSRGSHYGYTF; v_call: TRBV27; d_call: .; clone_size: few; j_call: TRBJ1-2
cdr3_nt: TGCGCCAGCAGCTTCTCCGGGACAGGGAATGGAAACACCATATATTTT; cdr3_aa: CASSFSGTGNGNTIYF; v_call: TRBV5-1; d_call: TRBD1; clone_size: .; j_call: TRBJ1-3
cdr3_nt: TGTGCCAGCAGCGGGACTAGCGGCTACGAGCAGTACTTC; cdr3_aa: CASSGTSGYEQYF; v_call: TRBV9; d_call: TRBD2; clone_size: .; j_call: TRBJ2-7
cdr3_nt: TGTGCCAGCAGCCAGGAGGGTAGCGGGGGCCAGTACTTC; cdr3_aa: CASSQEGSGGQYF; v_call: TRBV5-4; d_call: TRBD2; clone_size: .; j_call: TRBJ2-4
cdr3_nt: TGTGCCAGCAGCCCCGGCGCAGCGCCTTCGTACTTC; cdr3_aa: CASSPGAAPSYF; v_call: TRBV5-8; d_call: .; clone_size: .; j_call: TRBJ2-7
cdr3_nt: TGTGCCTGGAGCAGATTGGTCCAAGAGACCCAGTACTTC; cdr3_aa: CAWSRLVQETQYF; v_call: TRBV30; d_call: .; clone_size: .; j_call: TRBJ2-5
cdr3_nt: TGCGCCAGCAGCGGGGACAGGGGTGCGACTGAAGCTTTCTTT; cdr3_aa: CASSGDRGATEAFF; v_call: TRBV5-1; d_call: TRBD1; clone_size: .; j_call: TRBJ1-1
cdr3_nt: TGTGCCAGCAGTCCCCCACCCCGGGTCCTCCCTTACAATGAGCAGTTCTTC; cdr3_aa: CASSPPPRVLPYNEQFF; v_call: TRBV28; d_call: .; clone_size: .; j_call: TRBJ2-1
cdr3_nt: TGTGCCAGCAGTCATCGGTACGAGCAGTACTTC; cdr3_aa: CASSHRYEQYF; v_call: TRBV28; d_call: .; clone_size: .; j_call: TRBJ2-7
cdr3_nt: TGTGCCAGCAGCGACAGAGCGGGGACGAACACCGGGGAGCTGTTTTTT; cdr3_aa: CASSDRAGTNTGELFF; v_call: TRBV9; d_call: TRBD2; clone_size: .; j_call: TRBJ2-2
cdr3_nt: TGTGCCAGCAGTTTCAACAGGGGTAGGGGCACAGATACGCAGTATTTT; cdr3_aa: CASSFNRGRGTDTQYF; v_call: TRBV6-6; d_call: TRBD1; clone_size: once; j_call: TRBJ2-3
cdr3_nt: TGTGCCAGGAACGGAGGTGGCTACACCTTC; cdr3_aa: CARNGGGYTF; v_call: TRBV21-1; d_call: .; clone_size: .; j_call: TRBJ1-2
cdr3_nt: TGTGCCGGCAAAACCGGGACTGGCAACGACGAGCAGTACTTC; cdr3_aa: CAGKTGTGNDEQYF; v_call: TRBV28; d_call: .; clone_size: once; j_call: TRBJ2-7
cdr3_nt: TGTGCCAGCAGACCTAGCGGGACGAAGCTCTCAGATACGCAGTATTTT; cdr3_aa: CASRPSGTKLSDTQYF; v_call: TRBV2; d_call: TRBD2; clone_size: .; j_call: TRBJ2-3
cdr3_nt: TGCGCCAGCAATCCGGGACAGGGTATGGATACGCAGTATTTT; cdr3_aa: CASNPGQGMDTQYF; v_call: TRBV5-1; d_call: TRBD1; clone_size: .; j_call: TRBJ2-3